This T cell receptor beta chain stems from a study of sequential checkpoint blockade in melanoma. Study background: Arm A got nivolumab then ipilimumab; arm B the reverse, 1:1. Both treatment sequences were followed by maintenance nivolumab.

The CDR3 runs to 11 residues. The V gene end was trimmed by 3 bases and the J gene end by 11 bases; junction bases not matched to a gene: 2. Germline V gives CDR1 SGHRS, CDR2 YFSETQ. The protocol was immunoSEQ multiplex PCR, while the TCRdb copy is restricted to in-frame clones and leaves out a portion. The sample includes 20,000 to 25,000 clones, around 80% of them seen just once. This sample's treatment: randomized to nivolumab then ipilimumab (arm A) or the reverse (arm B). Patients had received no earlier DNA-damaging chemotherapy. Live CD3+CD8+ CD19− CD56− cells were sorted from PBMCs. This clone appeared a few times.

The sample in question was CD8+ T cells sorted from blood (inferred from file names), obtained from a patient given nivolumab and ipilimumab in sequence. The chain carries TRBV5-1 and TRBJ2-1; TRBD1 matches 7 bases. This clonotype originated in a human donor with melanoma. CDR3 nucleotide sequence: TGCGCCAGCAGCTGGGGACAGAAGCAGTTCTTC. The encoded protein is CASSWGQKQFF.